The T cell receptor (beta chain) described here comes from a study of cytomegalovirus exposure and HLA in healthy donors. A remark on this clone: No antigen is known for it.

General observations from the study: Across donors, presence/absence analyses took sequencing depth to be roughly uniform.

V gave up 7 bases and J gave up 7 bases, with 18 bases separating them. The CDR3 contains 15 residues. Germline assignment: CDR1 SGHDT and CDR2 YYEEEE. Primers: 60 Vbeta forward and 13 Jbeta reverse. Measured with immunoSEQ multiplex PCR; TCRdb has only the in-frame clones, and not every one. Seen here are approximately 180,000 clones, around 82% observed once, and the top ten hold about 13%. This clonotype was obtained from a woman in her fifties or sixties in good health and CMV-seropositive. Sequences were obtained from PBMCs. The chain carries TRBV5-6 and TRBJ1-6, with D possibly matching TRBD1 (6 bases). Written as DNA, the CDR3 is TGTGCCAGCGAACCGCAGGGGCTTAGAAATTCACCCCTCCACTTT. It yields the protein CASEPQGLRNSPLHF.